A single sample gave rise to the 9 T cell receptor beta chains below, sequenced in a study of glioma-infiltrating T cells after dendritic cell vaccination. Specified time point: after dendritic cell vaccination, including at tumor progression/relapse. Produced via immunoSEQ multiplex PCR; TCRdb's table is partial and in-frame only. The table includes 65,000 or so clones, around nine tenths detected once. This specimen consisted of blood, obtained after dendritic cell vaccination. All receptors derive from a human donor with glioblastoma.

The table lists this clone with a few counts. The V gene is TRBV4-3, the J gene TRBJ2-1; maybe TRBD1 (5 bases). Per the germline V gene, CDR1 is LGHNA and CDR2 is YSLEER. Trimming cost V 0 bases and J 8 bases, with 20 bases left between them. CDR3 size: 17 residues. CDR3 sequence (DNA): TGCGCCAGCAGCCAAGAAGAGAGGACACTCCAAGGGCATGAGCAGTTCTTC. Translated: CASSQEERTLQGHEQFF.

The chain couples TRBV5-1 to TRBJ2-3; TRBD2 aligns across 10 bases. V lost 0 bases to trimming and J lost 3 bases; unmatched junction nucleotides: 4. CDR1 and CDR2 (germline): SGHRS, YFSETQ. This CDR3 spans 16 amino acids. CDR3 nucleotides: TGCGCCAGCAGCTTGGCCGGGACTAGCGAAACAGATACGCAGTATTTT. It codes for CASSLAGTSETDTQYF.

This clone has more than one count but fewer than ten. The genes are TRBV6-1 and TRBJ2-5; 9 nucleotides line up with TRBD2. CDR1 and CDR2 (germline): MNHNS, SASEGT. The trim removed 5 bases at V and 5 bases at J, leaving 3 bases unmatched. The CDR3 is 13 amino acids. The CDR3 loop is CASSRGLAETQYF. As DNA, the CDR3 is TGTGCCAGCAGTCGTGGACTAGCGGAGACCCAGTACTTC.

This clone was counted a few times. The chain is built from TRBV5-1 and TRBJ2-5, with 9 bases that match TRBD2. Trimming took 6 bases from V and 4 from J; bases not matched to a gene: 10. The germline V gene encodes CDR1 SGHRS and CDR2 YFSETQ. The CDR3 is 15 residues long. CDR3: CASTSGETRGETQYF. The CDR3 region has the DNA TGCGCCAGCACTAGCGGGGAGACCCGAGGAGAGACCCAGTACTTC.

The chain couples TRBV10-1 to TRBJ2-7; D gene unclear. This CDR3 region has 15 residues. Germline CDR1 WNHNN, CDR2 SYGVQD (reference sequence). V lost 0 bases, J lost 2 bases, and 11 bases lay in between. The CDR3 sequence: CASSESIDSPYEQYF. CDR3 nucleotides: TGCGCCAGCAGTGAGTCAATAGATTCGCCCTACGAGCAGTACTTC.

The V and J genes are TRBV18 and TRBJ1-2, with 9 bases aligning to TRBD1. CDR3 length: 15 residues. After removal of 4 bases from V and 6 bases from J, the junction contained 9 bases not matched to a gene. CDR1 is KGHSH, CDR2 LQKENI, per germline. CDR3 amino acids: CASSLPRDRVNGYTF. DNA for the CDR3: TGTGCCAGCTCACTGCCCCGGGACAGGGTAAATGGCTACACCTTC.

The CDR3 bases are TGTGCCAGCAGCCCCCACACTGGGACAGGAGACTATGGCTACACCTTC. Encoded protein: CASSPHTGTGDYGYTF. The rearrangement links TRBV21-1 to TRBJ1-2; the DNA was not used to check the table's D call, TRBD1. TRBV21-1 is a pseudogene segment. There are 16 residues in the CDR3.

The chain recombines TRBV27 with TRBJ1-4; no definite D call. The germline V gene has CDR1 MNHEY and CDR2 SMNVEV (reference sequence). CDR3 length: 15 residues. With 6 bases removed from V and 1 base from J, the gap between germline ends came to 12 bases. DNA for the CDR3: TGTGCCAGCAGGCCCCCGCCAGGAACTAATGAAAAACTGTTTTTT. It specifies CASRPPPGTNEKLFF.

The chain joins TRBV7-2 to TRBJ1-5, with D possibly matching TRBD1 (6 bases). The CDR3 has 15 amino acids. CDR1 is SGHTA and CDR2 is FQGNSA in the germline V gene. The V and J ends lost 1 base and 3 bases respectively, with 10 bases between them. In DNA form, the CDR3 reads TGTGCCAGCAGCTTAGACAGGGACTACAATCAGCCCCAGCATTTT. Amino acids: CASSLDRDYNQPQHF.